Each of the 29 T cell receptor beta chains below was sequenced from the same sample in a study of T cell changes during pregnancy in multiple sclerosis. Produced via immunoSEQ multiplex PCR; TCRdb's table is partial and in-frame only. The sample carries tens of thousands of clones, roughly 92% recorded once. Sequenced here: CD4+ T cells from peripheral blood mononuclear cells, sampled in the first trimester of pregnancy. The receptor source for this set is a female donor with multiple sclerosis, enrolled in a pregnancy study.

For the CDR3, the DNA is TGTGCCACCCAAGGGGGACAGACAATGAAGTTCTATGGCTACACCTTC. It encodes CATQGGQTMKFYGYTF. This chain uses TRBV2 with TRBJ1-2; 7 positions match TRBD1. Germline CDR1 SNHLY, CDR2 FYNNEI. The length of the CDR3 is 16 residues. V lost 10 bases to trimming and J lost 4 bases; unmatched junction nucleotides: 18.

The gene calls are TRBV19 and TRBJ1-2, with D hard to call. The CDR3 is 13 amino acids. The V end was cut by 1 base, the J end by 8 bases, with 11 bases between. The germline V gene encodes CDR1 LNHDA and CDR2 SQIVND (reference sequence). CDR3 in amino acids: CASSIGQREGYTF. The CDR3 DNA follows: TGTGCCAGTAGTATAGGTCAGAGGGAGGGCTACACCTTC.

CDR3 nucleotide sequence: TGTGCCAGCAGCTCGGGATCCGGGAATGAGCAGTTCTTC. Amino acid sequence: CASSSGSGNEQFF. The chain has TRBV5-6 and TRBJ2-1; maybe TRBD2 (5 bases). The V gene's germline CDR1 is SGHDT and CDR2 YYEEEE. The CDR3 extends over 13 amino acids. V lost 3 bases, J lost 7 bases, and 11 bases lay in between. The full variable domain, its missing parts supplied by reference TRBV5-6 and TRBJ2-1, is DAGVTQSPTHLIKTRGQQVTLRCSPKSGHDTVSWYQQALGQGPQFIFQYYEEEERQRGNFPDRFSGHQFPNYSSELNVNALLLGDSALYLCASSSGSGNEQFFGPGTRLTVL.

J is TRBJ2-1 and V is TRBV5-4; the D is unclear. V gave up 0 bases and J gave up 7 bases, with 11 bases separating them. Germline V gives CDR1 SGHNT, CDR2 YYREEE (reference sequence). The CDR3 contains 14 residues. The CDR3 coding sequence is TGTGCCAGCAGCTTGGCTAATGGTGTGAATGAGCAGTTCTTC. Translated: CASSLANGVNEQFF.

This sequence joins TRBV29-1 and TRBJ2-7; D may be TRBD2 (5 bases). The germline V gene has CDR1 SQVTM and CDR2 ANQGSEA. The CDR3 covers 14 residues. V was clipped by 4 bases and J by 2 bases, with 15 bases between them. CDR3 nucleotide sequence: TGCAGCGTTGTCTTTATGGGGAGTACCTACGAGCAGTACTTC. It codes for CSVVFMGSTYEQYF.

The genes are TRBV19 and TRBJ2-5; a weak D match, TRBD2 (6 bases). V was clipped by 4 bases and J by 7 bases, with 19 bases between them. Germline V gene data show CDR1 as LNHDA and CDR2 as SQIVND (reference sequence). The CDR3 totals 15 residues. The CDR3 coding sequence is TGTGCCAGTAGTAATCGGGGGACCTTCGGGGGGACCCAGTACTTC. Translating gives CASSNRGTFGGTQYF.

The chain carries TRBV30 and TRBJ2-7, with a weak D call TRBD1 (5 bases). Germline CDR1 reads GTSNPN; CDR2 reads SVGIG (reference sequence). V was pared by 0 bases and J by 0 bases, with 18 bases between. The CDR3 is made up of 17 amino acids. This CDR3 is CAWSVSRADIFSYEQYF. CDR3 DNA: TGTGCCTGGAGTGTGTCCAGGGCAGACATCTTCTCCTACGAGCAGTACTTC.

V usage is TRBV13 and J usage is TRBJ2-7; 12 nucleotides line up with TRBD2. The CDR3 has 19 residues. The ends lost 5 bases at V and 0 bases at J; junction bases unmatched: 14. Germline V gives CDR1 PRHDT, CDR2 FYEKMQ (reference sequence). The CDR3 sequence is CASSPLGLAGGPSSYEQYF. In nucleotides, the CDR3 is TGTGCCAGCAGCCCCCTCGGGCTAGCGGGAGGGCCCAGCTCCTACGAGCAGTACTTC.

This clone was seen more than once but under ten times. The V call is TRBV14, the J call TRBJ1-4; D not resolved. The CDR3 is 15 residues long. The V and J ends lost 4 bases and 8 bases respectively, with 17 bases between them. Germline V gene lookup returns CDR1 SGHDN and CDR2 FVKESK. The DNA for the CDR3 is TGTGCCAGCAGCCCCCGGAGCCGTCGTGGAGAAAAACTGTTTTTT. Amino acids: CASSPRSRRGEKLFF.

The chain is built from TRBV5-4 and TRBJ2-1; 8 bases align to TRBD1. The CDR3 contains 20 residues. V lost 1 base to trimming and J lost 7 bases; unmatched junction nucleotides: 22. Germline V gene sequence: CDR1 SGHNT, CDR2 YYREEE (reference sequence). CDR3 DNA: TGTGCCAGCAGCTTGCCACGAGGGAACTGGGACAGGAGTCCTACGAATGAGCAGTTCTTC. This encodes CASSLPRGNWDRSPTNEQFF.

The gene calls are TRBV6-5 and TRBJ2-7; a possible D gene is TRBD2 (6 bases). The CDR3 is 15 residues long. Germline CDR1 and CDR2: MNHEY and SVGAGI. The V end lost 5 bases, the J end lost 2 bases, and 16 bases lay between the germline ends. CDR3 sequence: CASSPGGLETYEQYF. In DNA form, the CDR3 reads TGTGCCAGCAGTCCTGGGGGACTGGAAACCTACGAGCAGTACTTC.

V is TRBV5-1 and J is TRBJ2-3, with 14 bases fitting TRBD2. The V gene's germline CDR1 is SGHRS and CDR2 YFSETQ. V lost 4 bases to trimming and J lost 2 bases; unmatched junction nucleotides: 6. This CDR3 comprises 17 residues. The CDR3 is CASSRLGLAGVTDTQYF. The CDR3 DNA follows: TGCGCCAGCAGCCGACTGGGACTAGCGGGAGTCACAGATACGCAGTATTTT. The whole variable domain, filled in from reference TRBV5-1 and TRBJ2-3, reads KAGVTQTPRYLIKTRGQQVTLSCSPISGHRSVSWYQQTPGQGLQFLFEYFSETQRNKGNFPGRFSGRQFSNSRSEMNVSTLELGDSALYLCASSRLGLAGVTDTQYFGPGTRLTVL.

This chain links TRBV6-6 with TRBJ1-2, with D tentatively TRBD1 (6 bases). The CDR3 runs 14 residues. From germline, CDR1 is MNHNY and CDR2 SVGAGI (reference sequence). V shed 7 bases and J shed 3 bases, with 15 bases lying between them. The CDR3 DNA follows: TGTGCCAGCATGCTTCGGGGGGCCGACTATGGCTACACCTTC. Its protein product is CASMLRGADYGYTF.

The chain is built from TRBV18 and TRBJ2-2; 7 nucleotides line up with TRBD1. Per the germline V gene, CDR1 is KGHSH and CDR2 is LQKENI. The CDR3 runs to 18 residues. The V gene end was trimmed by 5 bases and the J gene end by 2 bases; junction bases not matched to a gene: 14. The chain's CDR3 is CASSTLSGTEPNTGELFF. CDR3 in DNA: TGTGCCAGCTCAACGCTCTCGGGGACAGAACCCAACACCGGGGAGCTGTTTTTT.

The rearrangement uses TRBV28 and TRBJ2-7, with D possibly TRBD2 on 5 matching bases. CDR1 and CDR2 from the germline V gene are MDHEN and SYDVKM. The CDR3 is 13 residues long. V lost 4 bases, J lost 7 bases, and 14 bases lay in between. The CDR3 here is CASSYSAPREQYF. DNA of the CDR3: TGTGCCAGCAGTTATAGCGCCCCACGGGAGCAGTACTTC.

CDR3 sequence reads: CASSEIEGSNEKLFF. CDR3 coding DNA: TGTGCCAGCAGTGAAATCGAGGGATCTAATGAAAAACTGTTTTTT. This chain joins TRBV6-1 and TRBJ1-4; D gene uncertain. Trimming removed 2 bases from V and 3 bases from J, with 10 bases in between. The CDR3 totals 15 residues. Germline values: CDR1 MNHNS, CDR2 SASEGT.

V usage is TRBV9 and J usage is TRBJ1-1; no clear D. CDR1 and CDR2 (germline): SGDLS, YYNGEE. CDR3 length: 15 residues. Trimming removed 0 bases from V and 3 bases from J, with 12 bases in between. For the CDR3, the DNA is TGTGCCAGCAGCGTAGAGGGTAGCGGGGACACTGAAGCTTTCTTT. Amino acid sequence: CASSVEGSGDTEAFF.

The V call is TRBV29-1, the J call TRBJ2-5, with 8 nucleotides matching TRBD2. The germline V gene has CDR1 SQVTM and CDR2 ANQGSEA. The CDR3 length is 14 residues. The V segment lost 5 bases and the J segment 2 bases; nucleotides outside the gene matches: 7. The CDR3: CSVNGLAGQETQYF. The CDR3 DNA reads as TGCAGCGTTAATGGGTTAGCGGGGCAAGAGACCCAGTACTTC.

This clone was found a few times. The chain employs TRBV25-1 and TRBJ2-1, with 10 bases that match TRBD2. The CDR3 totals 15 residues. With V trimmed by 3 bases and J by 6 bases, 5 bases remained unmatched. Germline CDR1 reads MGHDK; CDR2 reads SYGVNS. The DNA for the CDR3 is TGTGCCAGCAGTGATGGACTAGCGGAGATCAATGAGCAGTTCTTC. It translates to CASSDGLAEINEQFF.

V gene TRBV9 combines with J gene TRBJ1-1; a possible D gene is TRBD1 (6 bases). The germline V gene encodes CDR1 SGDLS and CDR2 YYNGEE. This CDR3 comprises 14 residues. The V end lost 0 bases, the J end lost 5 bases, and 11 bases lay between the germline ends. Written as DNA, the CDR3 is TGTGCCAGCAGCGTAGTCAGGGGCCGGACTGAAGCTTTCTTT. Its translation: CASSVVRGRTEAFF.

V is TRBV5-5 and J is TRBJ2-7; 7 nucleotides agree with TRBD2. The germline gives CDR1 SGHKS, CDR2 YYEKEE (reference sequence). J gave up 5 bases and V 5 bases, and 13 bases lay outside the gene matches. The CDR3 covers 15 residues. The CDR3 DNA sequence: TGTGCCAGCAGGGCCATCGGCGGGAGAGTCGACGAGCAGTACTTC. This translates into CASRAIGGRVDEQYF. The full variable domain, with the rest looked up from reference TRBV5-5 and TRBJ2-7, is DAGVTQSPTHLIKTRGQQVTLRCSPISGHKSVSWYQQVLGQGPQFIFQYYEKEERGRGNFPDRFSARQFPNYSSELNVNALLLGDSALYLCASRAIGGRVDEQYFGPGTRLTVT.

The chain has TRBV2 and TRBJ1-5, with no clear D. The CDR3 is made up of 14 amino acids. With 2 bases removed from V and 2 bases from J, the gap between germline ends came to 7 bases. The germline V gene has CDR1 SNHLY and CDR2 FYNNEI. CDR3 nucleotide sequence: TGTGCCAGCAGTGAACAAGGAGGCAATCAGCCCCAGCATTTT. Its translation is CASSEQGGNQPQHF.

The V gene is TRBV11-2, the J gene TRBJ2-3, with D perhaps TRBD1 (5 bases). The CDR3 loop spans 17 amino acids. Trimming cost V 0 bases and J 0 bases, with 13 bases left between them. Germline loops: CDR1 SGHAT, CDR2 FQNNGV. Here the CDR3 reads CASSLDFRGRSTDTQYF. Here the CDR3 DNA reads TGTGCCAGCAGCTTAGACTTTAGGGGCCGTAGCACAGATACGCAGTATTTT.

The chain links TRBV6-4 to TRBJ1-2, with 7 positions matching TRBD1. The CDR3 has 14 residues. Germline-derived CDR1 and CDR2 are MRHNA and SNTAGT. Losses at the gene ends were 7 bases for V and 0 bases for J; bases not matched to a gene: 5. The CDR3 region has the DNA TGTGCCAGCAAACCGGGACAGTCTAACTATGGCTACACCTTC. Its translation: CASKPGQSNYGYTF.

CDR3 loop: CASSSGRAPLDEQFF. CDR3 nucleotides: TGTGCCAGTAGTAGCGGGAGGGCCCCGTTGGATGAGCAGTTCTTC. The chain employs TRBV19 and TRBJ2-1, with 9 bases identical to TRBD2. V lost 4 bases, J lost 8 bases, and 9 bases stayed unmatched. The germline V gene has CDR1 LNHDA and CDR2 SQIVND (reference sequence). The CDR3 sequence is 15 residues long. Supplemented by reference TRBV19 and TRBJ2-1, the full variable domain reads DGGITQSPKYLFRKEGQNVTLSCEQNLNHDAMYWYRQDPGQGLRLIYYSQIVNDFQKGDIAEGYSVSREKKESFPLTVTSAQKNPTAFYLCASSSGRAPLDEQFFGPGTRLTVL.

In this sample, this clone turned up once. This chain uses TRBV20-1 with TRBJ2-7; TRBD2 matches at 8 bases. The CDR3 has 11 residues. J lost 12 bases, V lost 1 base, and 5 bases had no gene match. Looked up from germline, CDR1 is DFQATT and CDR2 is SNEGSKA (reference sequence). This CDR3 reads CSARAPGLVYF. The CDR3 DNA sequence: TGCAGTGCTAGAGCACCGGGACTAGTGTACTTC.

The chain recombines TRBV28 with TRBJ1-2, with D perhaps TRBD1 (5 bases). Germline values: CDR1 MDHEN, CDR2 SYDVKM. V dropped 2 bases and J dropped 4 bases, with 17 bases sitting between them. This CDR3 is 16 amino acids long. CDR3 in amino acids: CASSLESWQGGYGYTF. The CDR3 nucleotides read TGTGCCAGCAGTTTAGAGTCGTGGCAGGGTGGCTATGGCTACACCTTC.

This clone appeared a single time. The chain uses TRBV30 and TRBJ1-5; TRBD1 matches at 8 bases. The ends lost 8 bases at V and 6 bases at J; junction bases unmatched: 6. CDR3 length equals 12 residues. CDR1 and CDR2 (germline): GTSNPN, SVGIG (reference sequence). The CDR3 sequence: CAGGQGPQPQHF. CDR3 DNA sequence: TGTGCCGGAGGACAGGGTCCTCAGCCCCAGCATTTT. Using reference TRBV30 and TRBJ1-5 for the parts outside the CDR3, the full variable domain is SQTIHQWPATLVQPVGSPLSLECTVEGTSNPNLYWYRQAAGRGLQLLFYSVGIGQISSEVPQNLSASRPQDRQFILSSKKLLLSDSGFYLCAGGQGPQPQHFGDGTRLSIL.

The J gene is TRBJ2-5, the V gene TRBV18; 9 nucleotides align to TRBD2. The germline CDR1 and CDR2 sequences are KGHSH and LQKENI. J lost 5 bases, V lost 2 bases, and 12 bases had no gene match. This CDR3 spans 17 amino acids. CDR3 protein: CASSPGGSGRSGETQYF. As DNA, the CDR3 is TGTGCCAGCTCACCAGGCGGTAGCGGGAGAAGTGGTGAGACCCAGTACTTC.